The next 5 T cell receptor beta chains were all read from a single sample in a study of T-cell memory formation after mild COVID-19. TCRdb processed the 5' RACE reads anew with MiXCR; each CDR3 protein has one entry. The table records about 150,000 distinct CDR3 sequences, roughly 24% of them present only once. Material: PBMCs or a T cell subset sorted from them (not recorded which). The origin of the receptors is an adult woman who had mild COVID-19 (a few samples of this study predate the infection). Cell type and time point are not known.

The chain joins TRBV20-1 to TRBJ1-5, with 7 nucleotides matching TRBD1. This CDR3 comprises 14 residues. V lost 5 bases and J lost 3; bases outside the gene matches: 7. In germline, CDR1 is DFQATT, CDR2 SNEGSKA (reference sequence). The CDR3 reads CSAGRTGFNQPQHF. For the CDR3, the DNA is TGCAGTGCTGGCAGGACAGGCTTCAATCAGCCCCAGCATTTT.

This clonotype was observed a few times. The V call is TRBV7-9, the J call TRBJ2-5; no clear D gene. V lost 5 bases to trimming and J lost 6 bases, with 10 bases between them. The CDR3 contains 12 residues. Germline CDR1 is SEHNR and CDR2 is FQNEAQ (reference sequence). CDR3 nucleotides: TGTGCCAGCAGCGCCGCCAGGAAGACCCAGTACTTC. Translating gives CASSAARKTQYF. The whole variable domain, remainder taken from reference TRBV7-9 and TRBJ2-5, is DTGVSQNPRHKITKRGQNVTFRCDPISEHNRLYWYRQTLGQGPEFLTYFQNEAQLEKSRLLSDRFSAERPKGSFSTLEIQRTEQGDSAMYLCASSAARKTQYFGPGTRLLVL.

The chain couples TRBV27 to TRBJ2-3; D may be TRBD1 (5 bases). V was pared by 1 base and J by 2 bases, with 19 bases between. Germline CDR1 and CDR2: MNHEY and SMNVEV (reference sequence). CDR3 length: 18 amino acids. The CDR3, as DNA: TGTGCCAGCAGTTTATACCCTTTAGCAGGGTGGATCACAGATACGCAGTATTTT. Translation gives CASSLYPLAGWITDTQYF.

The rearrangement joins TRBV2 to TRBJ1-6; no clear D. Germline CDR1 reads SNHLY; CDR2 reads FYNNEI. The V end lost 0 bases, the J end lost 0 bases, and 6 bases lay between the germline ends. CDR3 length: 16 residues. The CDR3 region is CASSEAGSSYNSPLHF. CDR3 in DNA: TGTGCCAGCAGTGAAGCAGGGAGCTCCTATAATTCACCCCTCCACTTT.

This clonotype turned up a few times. The CDR3 reads CASSRGLAGPNTGELFF. DNA for the CDR3: TGTGCCAGCAGCCGGGGACTAGCGGGGCCGAACACCGGGGAGCTGTTTTTT. This chain connects TRBV7-9 to TRBJ2-2; 13 nucleotides agree with TRBD2. With 5 bases clipped from V and 0 bases from J, the junction kept 3 bases outside the gene matches. This CDR3 is 17 amino acids long. CDR1 is SEHNR, CDR2 FQNEAQ, per germline (reference sequence).